Sequencing of this T cell receptor (beta chain) was carried out in a study of blood T cell repertoires in COVID-19. Overall study: The United States, Italy and Spain provided the acute and convalescent COVID-19 samples. From T cells, B-cell-depleted T cells, or PBMCs came the material, which was cDNA or gDNA.

Under the authors' procedure: Using reference gene primer amplification, nucleated cell counts were estimated. The table came from immunoSEQ multiplex PCR; TCRdb's copy has only in-frame clones and leaves some out. That table gives V, J and clone size, and the DNA gave D and trimming. The repertoire holds some 400,000 clones, with around 87% as singletons. One Seattle source followed patients from active infection through their disease course. The CDR3 is 15 amino acids. Trimming took off 0 bases at V and 7 bases at J, with 14 bases between the two ends. Per germline, CDR1 KGHDR and CDR2 SFDVKD. The chain combines TRBV24-1 with TRBJ2-5, with D maybe TRBD1 (6 bases). The specimen was peripheral blood. The sequence came from a woman aged 55-70 years with COVID-19, enrolled during active disease. CDR3 coding DNA: TGTGCCACCAGTGATTTGAACTCCCGAGGGGGGACCCAGTACTTC. Encoded protein: CATSDLNSRGGTQYF.